A selection of T cell receptor beta chains follows, all from one sample in a study of CD4 and CD8 cells across lung adenocarcinoma regions. TCRdb reanalysed the PCR reads using MiXCR and keeps one entry per CDR3 protein. Among 20,000 to 25,000 distinct CDR3 sequences listed, approximately 49% were seen once. The sample consisted of CD8+ T cells from the center of a lung tumor. The receptors originated from a female donor with lung adenocarcinoma. The CD4 and CD8 labels of this study may be unreliable. The conserved cysteine and the conserved F or W are not part of the CDR3 here. Each record gives: V gene, J gene, CDR3 protein.

TRBV7-2	TRBJ2-1	ASSWEGRVKSQF
TRBV10-3	TRBJ2-2	ATSSGRTGELF
TRBV7-2	TRBJ2-4	AGSVAESKNTQY
TRBV27	TRBJ2-4	ASGPGLGATNTQY
TRBV6-6	TRBJ2-1	ASNRQGANEQF
TRBV10-3	TRBJ2-4	ATKVPGEGNIQY
TRBV6-1	TRBJ1-1	ASRGGTEAF
TRBV4-1	TRBJ2-1	ASSQRADNEQF
TRBV7-2	TRBJ2-4	RVSGLGAKNTQY
TRBV6-8	-	ACNGLAGRGSETQY
TRBV6-6	TRBJ1-2	ASSYSAGVRRHYT
TRBV6-1	TRBJ2-4	GSSLGLGGKNMQY
TRBV6-1	TRBJ2-4	ASRGRAQDTQY
TRBV11-2	TRBJ2-1	ASSYSNNEQF
TRBV11-3	TRBJ2-3	ATRLGATDTQY
TRBV6-1	TRBJ2-2	ASKTGQSNTDTLY
TRBV20-1	TRBJ2-5	SASLADHATQY
TRBV7-3	TRBJ2-2	ASSSDWTGELF
TRBV6-2/TRBV6-3	TRBJ1-1	ASRWHSENTEAF
TRBV11-2	TRBJ1-2	ASAVGEDYGYT
TRBV10-2	TRBJ2-4	AALGARDRETQY
TRBV10-2	TRBJ2-3	AGSGSGDEDTQY
TRBV20-1	TRBJ1-2	SAPPDRGIVAAGYT
TRBV7-3	TRBJ2-1	ASSSDSGSYNEQF
TRBV27	-	ASRSSGDEQY
TRBV14	TRBJ2-1	ASSQSGSQGRQF